The clone carrying this T cell receptor (beta chain) was counted ten times or more. The data belong to a study of human T cells and chemical hapten exposure. Time point noted: pre-sensitization, week 0. Treatment in this sample: therapeutic diphenylcyclopropenone sensitization with weekly scalp DPC. TCRdb processed the RACE reads anew with MiXCR; each CDR3 protein has one entry. The sample records around 250,000 distinct CDR3 sequences, roughly 8.9% being singletons. CDR3 length: 14 residues. CDR1 is MDHEN and CDR2 is SYDVKM in the germline V gene. With 4 bases clipped from V and 2 bases from J, the junction kept 2 bases outside the gene matches.

The sequence came from a woman aged 40-49 years with alopecia areata. Some clones in this sample may be carry-over from other donors' samples. This sequence joins TRBV28 and TRBJ2-7; 10 nucleotides line up with TRBD1. Sequencing used whole blood, obtained in connection with sensitization to the hapten diphenylcyclopropenone (DPC). The CDR3 sequence: CASSSGQGAYEQYF. The CDR3 nucleotides read TGTGCCAGCAGTTCCGGACAGGGGGCCTACGAGCAGTACTTC. The whole variable domain, filled in from reference TRBV28 and TRBJ2-7, reads DVKVTQSSRYLVKRTGEKVFLECVQDMDHENMFWYRQDPGLGLRLIYFSYDVKMKEKGDIPEGYSVSREKKERFSLILESASTNQTSMYLCASSSGQGAYEQYFGPGTRLTVT.